The rows below give T cell receptor beta chains drawn from one sample of a study of technical replicates of blood from a few donors. The assay was immunoSEQ multiplex PCR, and TCRdb's table has in-frame clones only and misses some. Found here are approximately 59,000 clones, nearly 95% of them singletons; the top ten hold 2.5% to 4%. The sample was PBMCs. All receptors come from a human donor in good health. Some clones in this sample may be carry-over from other donors' samples. CDR3s include the opening cysteine and the closing phenylalanine or tryptophan. A D gene is named only where the DNA matches it firmly. Size is stated for part of the rows, as once, few or many counts, or as a class when the clone is expanded.

d_call,j_call,clone_size,v_call,cdr3_aa,cdr3_nt
TRBD2,TRBJ2-7,NA,TRBV7-2,CASSPGTSGTLEQYF,TGTGCCAGCAGCCCCGGGACTAGCGGGACCTTGGAGCAGTACTTC
TRBD1,TRBJ1-2,NA,TRBV29-1,CSVVFLGQGYTF,TGCAGCGTTGTATTCCTGGGACAGGGCTACACCTTC
TRBD1,TRBJ1-4,NA,TRBV14,CASSEYRGTNEKLFF,TGTGCCAGCAGCGAGTACAGGGGAACTAATGAAAAACTGTTTTTT
NA,TRBJ1-1,NA,TRBV6-4,CASSDYGGVMNTEAFF,TGTGCCAGCAGTGATTATGGAGGGGTGATGAACACTGAAGCTTTCTTT
TRBD1,TRBJ2-7,NA,TRBV15,CATSRDRGREQYF,TGTGCCACCAGCAGGGACAGGGGACGGGAGCAGTACTTC
NA,TRBJ2-3,NA,TRBV5-1,CASSLEGASTDTQYF,TGCGCCAGCAGCTTGGAAGGGGCAAGCACAGATACGCAGTATTTT
TRBD1,TRBJ1-5,NA,TRBV11-3,CASSYPQGAKDQPQHF,TGTGCCAGCAGCTACCCACAGGGGGCTAAGGATCAGCCCCAGCATTTT
NA,TRBJ1-5,NA,TRBV30,CAWRPKATNQPQHF,TGTGCCTGGAGACCGAAGGCGACAAATCAGCCCCAGCATTTT
TRBD1,TRBJ1-2,NA,TRBV29-1,CSVWGGQGHGYTF,TGCAGCGTTTGGGGAGGACAGGGACATGGCTACACCTTC
NA,TRBJ1-1,NA,TRBV19,CASSPKGAGGMNTEAFF,TGTGCCAGTAGTCCAAAGGGAGCGGGAGGGATGAACACTGAAGCTTTCTTT
NA,TRBJ2-4,once,TRBV10-3,CAISEPSENIQYF,TGTGCCATCAGTGAGCCTAGCGAGAACATTCAGTACTTC
TRBD1,TRBJ1-1,NA,TRBV30,CAWSGLGTGGYEAFF,TGTGCCTGGAGTGGTCTCGGGACAGGGGGCTATGAAGCTTTCTTT
NA,TRBJ2-2,NA,TRBV5-4,CASSSDKTNTGELFF,TGTGCCAGCAGCTCCGACAAGACGAACACCGGGGAGCTGTTTTTT
TRBD1,TRBJ1-5,few,TRBV6-1,CASSESGGNQPQHF,TGTGCCAGCAGTGAATCAGGGGGTAATCAGCCCCAGCATTTT
NA,TRBJ1-1,NA,TRBV5-1,CASRLRSNTEAFF,TGCGCCAGCAGACTCAGGTCGAACACTGAAGCTTTCTTT
TRBD1,TRBJ1-1,NA,TRBV7-9,CASREGTGRMGEAFF,TGTGCCAGCAGGGAGGGGACAGGCAGGATGGGTGAAGCTTTCTTT
NA,TRBJ2-3,NA,TRBV2,CASTPATDTQYF,TGTGCCAGCACCCCAGCGACAGATACGCAGTATTTT
NA,TRBJ2-5,NA,TRBV18,CASSPPFPITQYF,TGTGCCAGCTCACCACCCTTTCCGATCACTCAGTACTTC
TRBD2,TRBJ2-5,NA,TRBV5-1,CASSAGLAETQYF,TGCGCCAGCAGCGCGGGACTAGCCGAGACCCAGTACTTC
NA,TRBJ2-2,NA,TRBV6-1,CASSGGDHTGELFF,TGTGCCAGCAGCGGCGGGGACCACACCGGGGAGCTGTTTTTT
TRBD2,TRBJ2-5,NA,TRBV7-2,CASSLEGGGGETQYF,TGTGCCAGCAGCTTAGAAGGCGGGGGGGGAGAGACCCAGTACTTC
NA,TRBJ1-1,NA,TRBV7-5,CVRSPTGFYTEAFF,TGTGTCAGAAGCCCAACAGGGTTTTACACTGAAGCTTTCTTT
TRBD2,TRBJ2-3,NA,TRBV2,CASRGAGGWDTQYF,TGTGCCAGCAGGGGAGCGGGAGGATGGGATACGCAGTATTTT
TRBD1,TRBJ2-7,NA,TRBV4-3,CASSQEPPDRGYEQYF,TGCGCCAGCAGCCAAGAACCCCCGGACAGGGGTTACGAGCAGTACTTC
NA,TRBJ1-2,NA,TRBV18,CASSPPAGFGYTF,TGTGCCAGCTCACCACCGGCAGGGTTTGGCTACACCTTC
NA,TRBJ1-1,NA,TRBV2,CASNQGRFTEAFF,TGTGCCAGCAATCAGGGGCGATTCACTGAAGCTTTCTTT
NA,TRBJ2-2,NA,TRBV5-1,CASSLGWAQDTGELFF,TGCGCCAGCAGCTTGGGGTGGGCCCAGGACACCGGGGAGCTGTTTTTT
TRBD2,TRBJ2-1,NA,TRBV4-2,CASSPQESGGQNEQFF,TGTGCCAGCAGCCCCCAAGAAAGCGGGGGGCAGAATGAGCAGTTCTTC
TRBD2,TRBJ2-3,NA,TRBV5-1,CASSFGGGAADTQYF,TGCGCCAGCAGCTTTGGCGGGGGGGCTGCAGATACGCAGTATTTT
NA,TRBJ2-6,NA,TRBV7-2,CASSPFPRGANVLTF,TGTGCCAGCAGCCCCTTTCCCCGGGGGGCCAACGTCCTGACTTTC
TRBD1,TRBJ1-2,NA,TRBV7-9,CASSPGTGPGGYTF,TGTGCCAGCAGCCCAGGGACAGGTCCGGGCGGCTACACCTTC
TRBD2,TRBJ2-3,NA,TRBV7-9,CASSWASGRGDTQYF,TGTGCCAGCAGCTGGGCTAGCGGGAGAGGGGATACGCAGTATTTT
NA,TRBJ1-2,NA,TRBV7-9,CASSSDNYGYTF,TGTGCCAGCAGTTCAGATAACTATGGCTACACCTTC
TRBD2,TRBJ2-1,NA,TRBV7-6,CASSKGLAGYTYNEQFF,TGTGCCAGCAGCAAGGGACTAGCGGGGTATACCTACAATGAGCAGTTCTTC
TRBD2,TRBJ2-1,NA,TRBV4-2,CASSQLPSGGHSYNEQFF,TGTGCCAGCAGCCAGCTGCCTAGCGGGGGGCACTCCTACAATGAGCAGTTCTTC
NA,TRBJ2-1,NA,TRBV5-4,CASSLGELEQFF,TGTGCCAGCAGCTTGGGCGAACTTGAGCAGTTCTTC
NA,TRBJ1-2,NA,TRBV5-1,CASSFYQNYGYTF,TGCGCCAGCAGCTTTTACCAGAACTATGGCTACACCTTC
NA,TRBJ2-7,NA,TRBV30,CAWSVGGASYEQYF,TGTGCCTGGAGTGTAGGCGGGGCCTCCTACGAGCAGTACTTC
TRBD2,TRBJ2-2,NA,TRBV4-2,CASSQVGLEFDDTGELFF,TGTGCCAGCAGCCAAGTAGGACTAGAATTCGACGACACCGGGGAGCTGTTTTTT
NA,TRBJ2-5,NA,TRBV19,CASSNPTDYQETQYF,TGTGCCAGTAGTAACCCGACAGACTACCAAGAGACCCAGTACTTC
TRBD1,TRBJ2-7,NA,TRBV7-8,CASSWDRTYEQYF,TGTGCCAGCAGCTGGGACAGAACCTACGAGCAGTACTTC
NA,TRBJ2-2,NA,TRBV4-2,CASSQDPSGGNPGELFF,TGTGCCAGCAGCCAAGACCCCTCAGGGGGGAACCCCGGGGAGCTGTTTTTT
TRBD2,TRBJ2-1,NA,TRBV4-1,CASSHLTSGNEQFF,TGCGCCAGCAGCCACCTAACTAGCGGGAATGAGCAGTTCTTC
TRBD1,TRBJ2-6,NA,TRBV2,CASSEGQGVGSGANVLTF,TGTGCCAGCAGTGAAGGACAGGGGGTGGGGTCTGGGGCCAACGTCCTGACTTTC
NA,TRBJ2-3,NA,TRBV6-6,CASTHRGSSTDTQYF,TGTGCCAGCACCCATAGGGGGTCTAGCACAGATACGCAGTATTTT
TRBD1,TRBJ1-2,NA,TRBV2,CASIPGTGGYGYTF,TGTGCCAGCATTCCCGGGACAGGGGGTTATGGCTACACCTTC
TRBD1,TRBJ2-7,once,TRBV6-6,CASSNDGTGSYEQYF,TGTGCCAGCAGTAACGACGGGACAGGCTCCTACGAGCAGTACTTC
NA,TRBJ2-7,NA,TRBV11-2,CASSSIYEQYF,TGTGCCAGCAGCTCCATCTACGAGCAGTACTTC
NA,TRBJ2-2,once,TRBV5-1,CASSESQGLHTGELFF,TGCGCCAGCAGCGAATCCCAGGGACTCCACACCGGGGAGCTGTTTTTT
TRBD1,TRBJ1-1,NA,TRBV5-6,CASSPGQGAVEAFF,TGTGCCAGCAGCCCGGGACAGGGGGCTGTTGAAGCTTTCTTT
TRBD1,TRBJ1-2,NA,TRBV4-2,CASSQDLGRGSYGYTF,TGTGCCAGCAGCCAAGATTTAGGCAGGGGGAGTTATGGCTACACCTTC
TRBD1,TRBJ2-7,NA,TRBV4-2,CASSQDRGQGEYEQYF,TGTGCCAGCAGCCAAGATCGAGGACAGGGAGAGTACGAGCAGTACTTC
NA,TRBJ2-7,NA,TRBV6-5,CASKKTRLYEQYF,TGTGCCAGCAAAAAAACACGACTCTACGAGCAGTACTTC